This TCR beta chain was recorded in a study of T cell responses to AZD1222 COVID-19 vaccine (dated by TCRdb to the early 2020s). With regard to the full study: AZD1222 recipients whose second dose came at about 4 weeks and those whose second dose came at about 12 weeks were combined into one group, since spike-specific TCR depth and breadth did not differ between the two schedules. A total of 233 trial participants underwent TCR sequencing, of whom about 200 had received two doses of AZD1222 and roughly 26 had received two doses of the MenACWY control vaccine. Enrollment into the trials was organized by age into subgroups of 18-55, 56-69 and 70-plus years, and those subgroups contained roughly 160, 29 and 62 TCR-sequenced participants, respectively. Findings and caveats that apply to the study as a whole: Conclusions about previously exposed vaccinees are limited, since just a handful of AZD1222 recipients were seropositive for SARS-CoV-2 at baseline. A significant rise in spike-specific TCR breadth and depth was observed after two AZD1222 doses relative to day 0 and relative to MenACWY recipients. Vaccine-associated CD4 TCRs spanned the whole spike protein, with dominant responses in regions 160-218 and 743-854. Because no day 14 peak-response samples were available, repertoires were characterized only after the peak T cell response. Nearly half of unique spike-specific TCRs reportedly recognized epitopes outside regions mutated in the B.1.351 and B.1.1.7 variants. Participants were mostly white British and included more females than males, and it was suggested by the authors that clonal diversity may have been underestimated. In the small 56-69-year group, the increase in depth fell short of significance, most likely because of low power.

The CDR3 regions of human TCRbeta chains were subjected to immunosequencing. The original pipeline was this. Repertoire TCRs were matched against a reference library of SARS-CoV-2-specific TCRs generated with the MIRA antigen-specificity platform. Breadth meant the fraction of unique TCRs that were SARS-CoV-2-associated, whereas depth meant the fraction of total T cells that were SARS-CoV-2-associated. Each spike-specific TCR was assigned to its reactive spike region and to a CD4 or CD8 class using the MIRA data. Log10-transformed breadth and depth values were compared by one-way ANOVA with Sidak's multiple comparisons tests. In TCRdb, the immuneACCESS table is reduced to in-frame sequences with V and J assigned. These tables do not hold every clone; where another copy was compared, an unresolved V gene accounts for under half, and the others remain unexplained. The V and J calls and clone size are taken from that table; D and trimming were inferred from the DNA. In this sample the table shows about 54,000 clones, 70% to 90% of which occur a single time. The ten top clones hold roughly 3.9% of the sample.

The time point label of this sample denotes: baseline before first vaccination. Vaccinee samples were obtained from the UK trials COV001 and COV002, which included a single-blind randomized controlled phase 2/3 trial of AZD1222 (ChAdOx1 nCoV-19) in healthy adults. For TCRbeta chain sequencing, PBMC samples from trial participants were taken at day 0 and at day 28 after the second dose. Worth noting for this clone: Its cognate antigen has yet to be identified. No much larger clone exists at a distance of one base, and base qualities are not known.

The germline V gene specifies ENHRY as CDR1 and SYGVKD as CDR2. The CDR3 covers 15 residues, taking in both the cysteine and the phenylalanine. Left in the record is the CDR3 DNA by itself, 45 bases read in frame from the first base. Trimming removed 7 bases from V and 7 bases from J; the gene matches leave 4 bases unexplained. The material was peripheral blood, obtained on day 0 of AZD1222 vaccination. This chain is built from TRBV10-3 and TRBJ2-1; TRBD2 matches 16 bases in the middle. The receptor comes from an adult in good health. The CDR3: CAIKGTSGGGNEQFF. The nucleotide sequence is given as TGTGCCATCAAGGGGACTAGCGGGGGGGGTAATGAGCAGTTCTTC.